A selection of T cell receptor beta chains follows, all from one sample in a study of cytomegalovirus exposure and HLA in healthy donors. Libraries were prepared by immunoSEQ multiplex PCR; TCRdb keeps only in-frame clonotypes and omits some of them. The sample lists about 200,000 clones, about 81% occurring once. Source material: PBMCs. Source of these receptors: a woman aged 40 to 50 in good health and CMV-seronegative. The CDR3 runs from the conserved cysteine through the conserved F or W. The D gene is left open where the match is weak. Not every row has a clone size; where given, it reads once, few, many or a size class.

abundance	v_gene	j_gene	d_gene	CDR3aa	CDR3nt
NA	TRBV21-1	TRBJ1-1	NA	CASSKMGDLNTEAFF	TGTGCCAGCAGCAAAATGGGAGACCTGAACACTGAAGCTTTCTTT
NA	TRBV6-1	TRBJ2-7	NA	CASSDYTGASYEQYF	TGTGCCAGCAGTGACTATACAGGCGCCTCCTACGAGCAGTACTTC
once	TRBV2	TRBJ1-5	NA	CASSERGQEFNQPQHF	TGTGCCAGCAGTGAGAGAGGGCAGGAGTTCAATCAGCCCCAGCATTTT
NA	TRBV5-4	TRBJ2-1	NA	CASSSQGNEQFF	TGTGCCAGCAGCTCTCAGGGGAATGAGCAGTTCTTC
NA	TRBV2	TRBJ2-7	TRBD1	CASSPGQEIYEQYF	TGTGCCAGCAGTCCGGGACAGGAGATCTACGAGCAGTACTTC
NA	TRBV29-1	TRBJ2-3	TRBD2	CSVDSLAGAGDTQYF	TGCAGCGTTGACTCGCTAGCGGGTGCGGGCGATACGCAGTATTTT
once	TRBV4-1	TRBJ2-1	NA	CASSQDPGAGRYNEQFF	TGCGCCAGCAGCCAAGATCCAGGGGCTGGCAGGTACAATGAGCAGTTCTTC
NA	TRBV18	TRBJ2-3	TRBD2	CASSPGLAFLNTQYF	TGTGCCAGCTCACCAGGACTAGCGTTTTTAAATACGCAGTATTTT
NA	TRBV4-1	TRBJ2-2	TRBD2	CASSPWVGTSGGGDGELFF	TGCGCCAGCAGCCCATGGGTTGGGACTAGCGGGGGCGGGGACGGGGAGCTGTTTTTT
once	TRBV2	TRBJ1-1	NA	CASSEAPQAGTEAFF	TGTGCCAGCAGTGAAGCGCCCCAGGCGGGCACTGAAGCTTTCTTT
NA	TRBV5-6	TRBJ2-7	TRBD2	CASSLAYRSGRGYEQYF	TGTGCCAGCAGCTTGGCTTATCGCAGCGGGAGGGGCTACGAGCAGTACTTC
few	TRBV6-1	TRBJ1-2	NA	CASSEALDRGYTF	TGTGCCAGCAGTGAAGCCCTAGACAGGGGCTACACCTTC
NA	TRBV7-8	TRBJ2-3	NA	CASSLYSRRGLGRTDTQYF	TGTGCCAGCAGCTTATATAGTCGTAGAGGTCTAGGTCGCACAGATACGCAGTATTTT
NA	TRBV15	TRBJ2-5	TRBD1	CATSRDRGVETQYF	TGTGCCACCAGTCGGGACAGGGGGGTTGAGACCCAGTACTTC
NA	TRBV5-4	TRBJ2-5	NA	CASSFGGRETQYF	TGTGCCAGCAGCTTCGGAGGGAGGGAGACCCAGTACTTC
NA	TRBV5-1	TRBJ1-1	NA	CASSRSLSGGTEAFF	TGCGCCAGCAGCCGGAGCCTATCGGGGGGAACTGAAGCTTTCTTT
once	TRBV7-9	TRBJ1-1	NA	CASSLELTGGAEAFF	TGTGCCAGCAGCTTAGAACTGACAGGAGGAGCTGAAGCTTTCTTT
NA	TRBV15	TRBJ2-3	NA	CATNAGPNTQYF	TGTGCCACCAACGCAGGGCCCAATACGCAGTATTTT
NA	TRBV10-1	TRBJ2-1	NA	CASSEFTGGEQFF	TGCGCCAGCAGTGAGTTTACCGGGGGTGAGCAGTTCTTC
NA	TRBV30	TRBJ1-2	NA	CAWRTLPRDGYTF	TGTGCCTGGAGGACGCTCCCTCGGGATGGCTACACCTTC
NA	TRBV5-4	TRBJ2-1	TRBD1	CASSFRDRGSNEQFF	TGTGCCAGCAGCTTCCGGGACAGGGGAAGCAATGAGCAGTTCTTC
few	TRBV9	TRBJ2-5	TRBD1	CASSSGQKETQYF	TGTGCCAGCAGTTCGGGACAGAAAGAGACCCAGTACTTC
NA	TRBV7-2	TRBJ1-3	TRBD1	CASSLEGGAKGNTIYF	TGTGCCAGCAGCTTGGAAGGGGGCGCGAAGGGAAACACCATATATTTT
once	TRBV5-5	TRBJ1-5	TRBD1	CASSSVPGQGPQPQHF	TGTGCCAGCAGCTCGGTCCCGGGACAGGGCCCTCAGCCCCAGCATTTT
NA	TRBV2	TRBJ2-5	NA	CASSDTQGETQYF	TGTGCCAGCAGTGATACCCAGGGAGAGACCCAGTACTTC
NA	TRBV6-8	TRBJ1-2	NA	CASSYSEFNYGYTF	TGTGCCAGCAGTTATTCGGAGTTTAACTATGGCTACACCTTC
few	TRBV7-8	TRBJ1-5	NA	CASSLARGARDQPQHF	TGTGCCAGCAGCTTAGCACGGGGGGCGCGCGATCAGCCCCAGCATTTT
NA	TRBV7-6	TRBJ2-3	TRBD1	CASSSRSKMDRGREDTQYF	TGTGCCAGCAGCTCCCGGTCGAAGATGGACAGGGGAAGGGAGGATACGCAGTATTTT
once	TRBV30	TRBJ2-1	TRBD2	CASAVGTSGSYEQFF	TGTGCCTCGGCGGTAGGGACTAGCGGGAGCTATGAGCAGTTCTTC
NA	TRBV7-2	TRBJ2-1	NA	CASSPGHEQFF	TGTGCCAGCAGCCCAGGTCATGAGCAGTTCTTC
NA	TRBV6-5	TRBJ2-1	NA	CASSPDRSRSNEQFF	TGTGCCAGCAGTCCCGACAGGTCCCGGTCCAATGAGCAGTTCTTC
NA	TRBV5-4	TRBJ2-3	NA	CASSSLEDRTDTQYF	TGTGCCAGCAGCTCCCTAGAAGACCGCACAGATACGCAGTATTTT
NA	TRBV13	TRBJ1-1	TRBD1	CASSRRDRGRVNTEAFF	TGTGCCAGCAGCCGCCGGGACAGGGGGCGGGTGAACACTGAAGCTTTCTTT
NA	TRBV4-2	TRBJ1-2	TRBD1	CASSQRTGGNYGYTF	TGTGCCAGCAGCCAGCGGACAGGGGGGAACTATGGCTACACCTTC
once	TRBV18	TRBJ1-5	NA	CASSPGQGWNQPQHF	TGTGCCAGCTCACCAGGGCAGGGATGGAATCAGCCCCAGCATTTT
NA	TRBV11-2	TRBJ2-2	NA	CASSPTTVQLFF	TGTGCCAGCAGCCCTACCACAGTGCAGCTGTTTTTT
NA	TRBV9	TRBJ2-2	TRBD2	CASSDQRTSGNTGELFF	TGTGCCAGCAGCGACCAACGGACTAGCGGGAACACCGGGGAGCTGTTTTTT
NA	TRBV30	TRBJ2-7	TRBD2	CAWSFGLAGGEQYF	TGTGCCTGGAGTTTCGGACTAGCGGGGGGGGAGCAGTACTTC
NA	TRBV4-1	TRBJ2-1	NA	CASSLGASRVGNEQFF	TGCGCCAGCAGCCTAGGGGCTAGTCGGGTTGGCAATGAGCAGTTCTTC
NA	TRBV4-1	TRBJ1-5	NA	CASSPGEGHFSNQPQHF	TGCGCCAGCAGCCCGGGGGAGGGCCACTTTAGCAATCAGCCCCAGCATTTT
NA	TRBV7-8	TRBJ2-7	NA	CASSLVDDRPYEQYF	TGTGCCAGCAGCTTAGTGGACGACAGACCCTACGAGCAGTACTTC
NA	TRBV9	TRBJ2-5	NA	CASSVGPGVGETQYF	TGTGCCAGCAGCGTAGGACCGGGGGTGGGCGAGACCCAGTACTTC
once	TRBV18	TRBJ2-1	NA	CATNANNEQFF	TGTGCGACTAACGCCAACAATGAGCAGTTCTTC
NA	TRBV18	TRBJ2-3	TRBD1	CASSGTEGDTQYF	TGTGCCAGCTCAGGGACAGAAGGAGATACGCAGTATTTT